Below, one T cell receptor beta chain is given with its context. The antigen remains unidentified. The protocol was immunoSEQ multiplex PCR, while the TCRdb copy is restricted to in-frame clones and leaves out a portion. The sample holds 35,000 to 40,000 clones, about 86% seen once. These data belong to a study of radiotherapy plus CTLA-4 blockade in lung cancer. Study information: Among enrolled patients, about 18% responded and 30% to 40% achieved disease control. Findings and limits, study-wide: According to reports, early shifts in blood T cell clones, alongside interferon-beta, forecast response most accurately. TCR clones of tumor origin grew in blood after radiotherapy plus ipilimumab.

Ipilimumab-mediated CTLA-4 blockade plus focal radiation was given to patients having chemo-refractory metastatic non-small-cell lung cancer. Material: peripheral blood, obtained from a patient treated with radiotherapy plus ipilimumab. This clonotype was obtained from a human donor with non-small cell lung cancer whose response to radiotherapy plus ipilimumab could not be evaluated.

For the CDR3, the DNA is TGTGCCAGCAGCACACCCCGACAGCCCAGAGACTATGGCTACACCTTC. This gives the protein CASSTPRQPRDYGYTF. J is TRBJ1-2 and V is TRBV21-1; the table gives TRBD1 as D, unverified against the DNA. TRBV21-1 is assigned pseudogene status. The length of the CDR3 is 16 residues.